This section outlines one T cell receptor (beta chain) sequence together with its context. The antigen is undetermined. This specimen belongs to a study of radiation and T cells in renal cell carcinoma. Study in general: Nephrectomy followed 15 Gy stereotactic body radiation by 4 weeks. Study-level points and caveats: From baseline, blood top tumor clonotypes peaked at 2 weeks post-radiation.

The method was immunoSEQ multiplex PCR; TCRdb's version includes in-frame clones alone and lacks a portion of them. Altogether about 49,000 clones are present, roughly 78% being singletons, with the ten largest covering under 30%. Time point described: blood 2 weeks post-SBRT. Specified treatment: 15 Gy SBRT to primary tumor, nephrectomy 4 weeks later. Blood was sampled at baseline, 2 weeks and 4 weeks after SBRT. This CDR3 spans 15 amino acids. Unmatched junction bases numbered 5, after V lost 5 bases and J lost 0 bases. Per germline, CDR1 SNHLY and CDR2 FYNNEI. The chain employs TRBV2 and TRBJ2-5, with 8 bases aligning to TRBD2. The sample here was blood, taken from a patient whose treatment included radiotherapy and nephrectomy. This TCR was recovered from a woman in her 70s with renal cell carcinoma. The CDR3 nucleotides read TGTGCCAGCAGTCCCTCTAGCGGGTACCAAGAGACCCAGTACTTC. This encodes CASSPSSGYQETQYF. Looking up the rest from reference TRBV2 and TRBJ2-5 gives the full variable domain: EPEVTQTPSHQVTQMGQEVILRCVPISNHLYFYWYRQILGQKVEFLVSFYNNEISEKSEIFDDQFSVERPDGSNFTLKIRSTKLEDSAMYFCASSPSSGYQETQYFGPGTRLLVL.